The 8 T cell receptor beta chains below come from one sample, sequenced in a study of blood T cell repertoires in COVID-19. Only in-frame clones appear in the TCRdb table, and some are missing; sequencing was by immunoSEQ multiplex PCR. In the table there are roughly 74,000 clones, 88% of which are singletons. Sequencing was performed on peripheral blood. The receptors stem from an elderly woman with active or convalescent COVID-19.

The rearrangement links TRBV19 to TRBJ1-5; TRBD1 matches at 9 bases. The CDR3 is made up of 13 amino acids. The V segment lost 9 bases and the J segment 7 bases; nucleotides outside the gene matches: 7. Germline lookup yields CDR1 LNHDA and CDR2 SQIVND (reference sequence). This CDR3 reads CASTRQGGQPQHF. The CDR3 DNA reads TGTGCCAGCACTAGACAGGGGGGGCAGCCCCAGCATTTT.

The rearrangement joins TRBV5-5 to TRBJ1-2, with D unresolved. The CDR3 runs 17 residues. Trimming shortened V by 1 base and J by 0 bases, and 16 bases separated the two germline ends. Per the germline V gene, CDR1 is SGHKS and CDR2 is YYEKEE (reference sequence). For the CDR3, the DNA is TGTGCCAGCAGCTTGCTTAGGGTTACGGGAGCTAACTATGGCTACACCTTC. It yields the protein CASSLLRVTGANYGYTF. Supplemented by reference TRBV5-5 and TRBJ1-2, the full variable domain reads DAGVTQSPTHLIKTRGQQVTLRCSPISGHKSVSWYQQVLGQGPQFIFQYYEKEERGRGNFPDRFSARQFPNYSSELNVNALLLGDSALYLCASSLLRVTGANYGYTFGSGTRLTVV.

J is TRBJ1-1 and V is TRBV7-2, with D possibly being TRBD1 (6 bases). The CDR3 sequence is 14 residues long. Germline V gene data show CDR1 as SGHTA and CDR2 as FQGNSA. V was cut by 2 bases and J by 3 bases, with 10 bases left in between. CDR3 DNA: TGTGCCAGCAGCTTAACTCCAGGGGACACTGAAGCTTTCTTT. Protein sequence: CASSLTPGDTEAFF.

The genes are TRBV9 and TRBJ2-3; 9 nucleotides agree with TRBD2. Germline CDR1 SGDLS, CDR2 YYNGEE. The ends lost 3 bases at V and 6 bases at J; junction bases unmatched: 8. CDR3 length equals 15 residues. The CDR3 loop reads CASSEIAGVGDTQYF. CDR3 DNA: TGTGCCAGCAGCGAGATAGCGGGAGTAGGGGATACGCAGTATTTT.

The chain has TRBV19 and TRBJ1-6, with D possibly being TRBD1 (6 bases). The CDR3 is made up of 14 amino acids. The germline CDR1 and CDR2 sequences are LNHDA and SQIVND (reference sequence). Trimming shortened V by 6 bases and J by 7 bases, and 13 bases separated the two germline ends. CDR3 loop: CASSRRQANSPLHF. The CDR3, as DNA: TGTGCCAGTAGCCGTCGACAGGCAAATTCACCCCTCCACTTT.

This clone was counted only a few times. V is TRBV7-2 and J is TRBJ1-2; perhaps TRBD1 as D (6 bases). The CDR3 totals 14 residues. In germline, CDR1 is SGHTA, CDR2 FQGNSA. V shed 7 bases and J shed 2 bases, with 14 bases lying between them. CDR3 amino acids: CASIPGQPNYGYTF. CDR3 DNA sequence: TGTGCCAGCATTCCGGGACAACCCAACTATGGCTACACCTTC.

The chain combines TRBV3-1 (or the pseudogene TRBV3-2) with TRBJ1-1; 11 bases align to TRBD1. CDR1 LGHDT and CDR2 YNNKEL come from the germline V gene (reference sequence). The CDR3 loop spans 15 amino acids. The J segment lost 3 bases and the V segment lost 5 bases, leaving 5 bases of the junction unmatched. The CDR3 sequence: CASSLGTGGDTEAFF. CDR3 in DNA: TGTGCCAGCAGCTTGGGGACAGGGGGAGACACTGAAGCTTTCTTT.

This chain connects TRBV5-1 to TRBJ2-1, with 9 bases matching TRBD2. From germline, CDR1 is SGHRS and CDR2 YFSETQ. The CDR3 runs 15 residues. With V trimmed by 4 bases and J by 8 bases, 10 bases remained unmatched. CDR3 loop: CASSIQRGVSDEQFF. The CDR3 DNA is TGCGCCAGCAGCATCCAGCGGGGGGTATCGGATGAGCAGTTCTTC.